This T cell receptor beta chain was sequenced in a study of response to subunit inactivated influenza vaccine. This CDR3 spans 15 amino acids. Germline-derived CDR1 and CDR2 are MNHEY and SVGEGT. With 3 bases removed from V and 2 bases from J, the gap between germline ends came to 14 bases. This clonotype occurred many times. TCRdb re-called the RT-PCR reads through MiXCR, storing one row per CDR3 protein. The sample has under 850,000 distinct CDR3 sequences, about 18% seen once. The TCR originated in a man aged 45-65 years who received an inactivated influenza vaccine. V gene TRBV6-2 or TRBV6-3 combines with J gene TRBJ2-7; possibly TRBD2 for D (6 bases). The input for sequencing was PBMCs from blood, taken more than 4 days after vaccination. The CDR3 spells CASSYQLAQAYEQYF. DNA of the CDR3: TGTGCCAGCAGTTATCAACTAGCCCAGGCCTACGAGCAGTACTTC.